Listed below are T cell receptor beta chains from one sample, sequenced in a study of brain T cells in children with intractable seizures. Using immunoSEQ multiplex PCR, the repertoire was profiled, and TCRdb retains in-frame clones only, with some absent. The top ten hold around 1.4% of the sample, which has some 76,000 clones, roughly 91% seen once. Sequencing used peripheral blood, obtained at surgery. Source of these receptors: a boy less than two years old with tuberous sclerosis and intractable seizures. The CDR3 runs from the conserved cysteine through the conserved F or W. A D gene is named only where the DNA matches it firmly. Rows give clone size only sometimes, using once, few, many, or a class for an expanded clone.

v_gene	d_gene	j_gene	abundance	CDR3nt	CDR3aa
TRBV2	NA	TRBJ2-7	NA	TGTGCCAGCAGTGACTCACAGGTCCTCGAGCAGTACTTC	CASSDSQVLEQYF
TRBV6-5	NA	TRBJ2-2	NA	TGTGCCAGCAGTTACCCCGGGGGAGGCGCCGGGGAGCTGTTTTTT	CASSYPGGGAGELFF
TRBV29-1	TRBD2	TRBJ2-3	NA	TGCAGCGTTGAAGAAGGACTAGCGGGAACGGAGTATTTT	CSVEEGLAGTEYF
TRBV12-3/TRBV12-4	TRBD2	TRBJ2-1	NA	TGTGCCAGCAGTTCCGGGACTAGCGAGGTGTTCTTC	CASSSGTSEVFF
TRBV11-2	NA	TRBJ1-1	once	TGTGCCAGCAGCTCTTTCCCTAACACTGAAGCTTTCTTT	CASSSFPNTEAFF
TRBV4-1	TRBD2	TRBJ2-1	NA	TGCGCCAGCAGCCAGAGGGTAGGACTAGCGGGGGGCCCGGAGTTCTTC	CASSQRVGLAGGPEFF
TRBV2	TRBD1	TRBJ1-1	NA	TGTGCCAGCAGCGCCGGGACAGCGAACACTGAAGCTTTCTTT	CASSAGTANTEAFF
TRBV5-1	NA	TRBJ2-3	few	TGCGCCAGCAGCTTGGACAGGGGCACAGATACGCAGTATTTT	CASSLDRGTDTQYF
TRBV6-1	NA	TRBJ2-7	NA	TGTGCCAGCAGTGAAGAGGTCAGCTCTCACTCCTACGAGCAGTACTTC	CASSEEVSSHSYEQYF
TRBV7-9	NA	TRBJ2-7	NA	TGTGCCAGCAGCTTAGCGTCGAGGTACGAGCAGTACTTC	CASSLASRYEQYF
TRBV27	NA	TRBJ1-2	NA	TGTGCCAGCAGTTCCGGATATGGCTACACCTTC	CASSSGYGYTF
TRBV27	TRBD1	TRBJ1-6	NA	TGTGCCATCGGGACAGGGAATAATTCACCCCTCCACTTT	CAIGTGNNSPLHF
TRBV6-4	NA	TRBJ1-2	NA	TGTGCCAGCAGTGACTCGACTGATTTCCGAGTATATGGCTACACCTTC	CASSDSTDFRVYGYTF
TRBV6-2/TRBV6-3	TRBD1	TRBJ2-7	few	TGTGCCAGCAGTTACAGGGGGCCACCCTACGAGCAGTACTTC	CASSYRGPPYEQYF
TRBV5-4	NA	TRBJ2-1	once	TGTGCCAGCAGCTTGGTGGGACCACTTTCCAATGAGCAGTTCTTC	CASSLVGPLSNEQFF
TRBV3-1/TRBV3-2	NA	TRBJ2-7	NA	TGTGCCAGCAGCCATCCCTATTCCTACGAGCAGTACTTC	CASSHPYSYEQYF
TRBV11-2	TRBD1	TRBJ2-3	NA	TGTGCCAGCAGCTTAGTCTTTAACAGGGGAAGGGGCACAGATACGCAGTATTTT	CASSLVFNRGRGTDTQYF
TRBV6-1	TRBD1	TRBJ2-5	NA	TGTGCCAGCAGTGAACCGTCAGGGGGCAGGGAGACCCAGTACTTC	CASSEPSGGRETQYF
TRBV4-1	TRBD2	TRBJ2-7	NA	TGCGCCAGCAGCCAAGAGAAAAAGTCGGGACTAGCGGGTTTAAGCTCCTACGAGCAGTACTTC	CASSQEKKSGLAGLSSYEQYF
TRBV7-9	NA	TRBJ2-1	few	TGTGCCAGCAGCCCGAGGGGTTGGAGGGTAGTTAATGAGCAGTTCTTC	CASSPRGWRVVNEQFF
TRBV28	TRBD2	TRBJ2-7	NA	TGTGCCAGCAGTGTAACTAGCGGGATCCTCTACGAGCAGTACTTC	CASSVTSGILYEQYF
TRBV4-2	NA	TRBJ2-7	NA	TGTGCCAGCAGCCAAGGCGAGGCCTATCCGGGGGAGCAGTACTTC	CASSQGEAYPGEQYF
TRBV11-3	NA	TRBJ2-1	NA	TGTGCCAGCAGCTTAGTCTGGGGTGGGAATGAGCAGTTCTTC	CASSLVWGGNEQFF
TRBV11-3	TRBD2	TRBJ2-1	NA	TGTGCCAGCAGCCAGGCCGGGACTAGTGATACTGAGCAGTTCTTC	CASSQAGTSDTEQFF